This T cell receptor beta chain was captured by sequencing in a study of blood T cell repertoires in COVID-19. Study overall: Sites in the United States, Italy and Spain provided acute and convalescent COVID-19 samples. T cells, B-cell-depleted T cells, or PBMCs supplied cDNA or gDNA.

The CDR3 is 12 residues long. V lost 5 bases, J lost 2 bases, and 5 bases lay in between. From germline, CDR1 is SGHTA and CDR2 FQGTGA. As originally analysed: Reference gene primers were amplified, and this amplification served to estimate nucleated cell counts. Sequenced by immunoSEQ multiplex PCR; TCRdb stores in-frame clones only, minus some. V, J and clone size were drawn from that table, and D and trimming were deduced from the DNA. Of 150,000 to 200,000 clones in the sample, around 85% were seen once. This sequence originates from a human donor with acute or convalescent COVID-19. The donor label of this sample is uncertain. The V and J genes are TRBV7-3 and TRBJ2-3; D ambiguous. Sequenced material: peripheral blood. CDR3 DNA: TGTGCCAGCAGCGTCTCCACAGATACGCAGTATTTT. Translated: CASSVSTDTQYF.